Described below is a single T cell receptor beta chain sequence and its context. Germline V gene lookup returns CDR1 LGHNA and CDR2 YSLEER. With 0 bases removed from V and 4 bases from J, the gap between germline ends came to 9 bases. The CDR3 length is 14 residues. Assay used: immunoSEQ multiplex PCR; TCRdb lists only in-frame clones, some missing. The table records hundreds of thousands of clones, around 90% of them present only once. This specimen belongs to a study of blood T cell repertoires in COVID-19. The specimen was peripheral blood. The origin of this receptor is a woman aged 30 to 39 with COVID-19, enrolled during active disease. The rearrangement links TRBV4-3 to TRBJ2-5, with D possibly being TRBD2 (6 bases). CDR3 sequence reads: CASSQDRRGETQYF. The CDR3 DNA follows: TGCGCCAGCAGCCAAGATAGGAGGGGAGAGACCCAGTACTTC.